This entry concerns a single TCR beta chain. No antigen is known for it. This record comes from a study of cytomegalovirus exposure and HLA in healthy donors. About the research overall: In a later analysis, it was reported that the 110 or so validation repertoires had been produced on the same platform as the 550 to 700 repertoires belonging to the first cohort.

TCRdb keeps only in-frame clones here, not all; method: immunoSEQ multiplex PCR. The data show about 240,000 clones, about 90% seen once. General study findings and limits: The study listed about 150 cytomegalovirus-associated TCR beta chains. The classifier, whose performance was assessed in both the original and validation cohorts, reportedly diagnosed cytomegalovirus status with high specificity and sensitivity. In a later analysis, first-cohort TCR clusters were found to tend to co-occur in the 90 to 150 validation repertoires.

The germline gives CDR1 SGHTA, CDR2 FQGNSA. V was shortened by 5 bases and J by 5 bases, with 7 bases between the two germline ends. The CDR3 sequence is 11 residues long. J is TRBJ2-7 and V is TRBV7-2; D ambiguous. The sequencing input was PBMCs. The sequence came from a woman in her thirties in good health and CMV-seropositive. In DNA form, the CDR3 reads TGTGCCAGCAGCCCTATGAACGAGCAGTACTTC. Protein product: CASSPMNEQYF.